The clone carrying this T cell receptor beta chain was found a few times. Its antigen is still unknown. The CDR3 sequence is 16 residues long. V lost 4 bases and J lost 7; bases outside the gene matches: 13. CDR1 is LGHDT and CDR2 is YNNKEL in the germline V gene (reference sequence). The entry originates in a study of post-analysis software for immune sequencing data. Study results and caveats: With TRBV5-6, TRBV5-1 and TRBV20-1 included, about five TRBV segments were more frequent in patients than in controls. F measure showed strong co-clustering of same-batch samples. Among multiple sclerosis patients, normalized Chao1 diversity was significantly below that of controls.

Libraries were made from TCR beta cDNA, and they carried unique molecular identifiers. T cells, about 0.85 to 11 million of them, yielded approximately 500,000 cDNA molecules. TCRdb re-derived calls from the PCR reads in MiXCR, one entry per CDR3 protein. The sample lists 600,000 to 700,000 distinct CDR3 sequences; approximately 59% were seen once. This chain joins TRBV3-1 and TRBJ2-1, with 7 bases aligning to TRBD2. This clonotype was obtained from a girl between 2 and 10 years old with multiple sclerosis. Sequencing was performed on blood. The CDR3 nucleotides are TGTGCCAGCAGCCCTCGGAAGGCGGGAGAGGGGAATGAGCAGTTCTTC. Amino acid sequence: CASSPRKAGEGNEQFF.